This TCR beta chain was recovered during a study of OX40 agonist ivuxolimab in advanced cancers. Study at large: Patient treatment consisted of intravenous ivuxolimab administration every 2 weeks at 0.01 to 10 mg/kg.

V was trimmed by 4 bases and J by 10 bases, leaving 8 bases between them. Germline CDR1 SGHRS, CDR2 YFSETQ. The CDR3 runs 10 residues. This table comes from immunoSEQ multiplex PCR, and its TCRdb copy is limited to in-frame clones, with some not included. This sample yields roughly 92,000 clones, of which 90% are seen a single time; 0.15% to 0.2% belongs to the top ten. Sequencing used CD4+ or CD8+ T cells sorted from blood, obtained in a trial of the OX40 agonist ivuxolimab. The chain combines TRBV5-1 with TRBJ1-1, with D hard to call. The sequence derives from an adult with an advanced solid tumor such as melanoma, head and neck, liver or kidney cancer. Written as DNA, the CDR3 is TGCGCCAGCAGCCCCGGAGGAGCTTTCTTT. Encoded protein: CASSPGGAFF.